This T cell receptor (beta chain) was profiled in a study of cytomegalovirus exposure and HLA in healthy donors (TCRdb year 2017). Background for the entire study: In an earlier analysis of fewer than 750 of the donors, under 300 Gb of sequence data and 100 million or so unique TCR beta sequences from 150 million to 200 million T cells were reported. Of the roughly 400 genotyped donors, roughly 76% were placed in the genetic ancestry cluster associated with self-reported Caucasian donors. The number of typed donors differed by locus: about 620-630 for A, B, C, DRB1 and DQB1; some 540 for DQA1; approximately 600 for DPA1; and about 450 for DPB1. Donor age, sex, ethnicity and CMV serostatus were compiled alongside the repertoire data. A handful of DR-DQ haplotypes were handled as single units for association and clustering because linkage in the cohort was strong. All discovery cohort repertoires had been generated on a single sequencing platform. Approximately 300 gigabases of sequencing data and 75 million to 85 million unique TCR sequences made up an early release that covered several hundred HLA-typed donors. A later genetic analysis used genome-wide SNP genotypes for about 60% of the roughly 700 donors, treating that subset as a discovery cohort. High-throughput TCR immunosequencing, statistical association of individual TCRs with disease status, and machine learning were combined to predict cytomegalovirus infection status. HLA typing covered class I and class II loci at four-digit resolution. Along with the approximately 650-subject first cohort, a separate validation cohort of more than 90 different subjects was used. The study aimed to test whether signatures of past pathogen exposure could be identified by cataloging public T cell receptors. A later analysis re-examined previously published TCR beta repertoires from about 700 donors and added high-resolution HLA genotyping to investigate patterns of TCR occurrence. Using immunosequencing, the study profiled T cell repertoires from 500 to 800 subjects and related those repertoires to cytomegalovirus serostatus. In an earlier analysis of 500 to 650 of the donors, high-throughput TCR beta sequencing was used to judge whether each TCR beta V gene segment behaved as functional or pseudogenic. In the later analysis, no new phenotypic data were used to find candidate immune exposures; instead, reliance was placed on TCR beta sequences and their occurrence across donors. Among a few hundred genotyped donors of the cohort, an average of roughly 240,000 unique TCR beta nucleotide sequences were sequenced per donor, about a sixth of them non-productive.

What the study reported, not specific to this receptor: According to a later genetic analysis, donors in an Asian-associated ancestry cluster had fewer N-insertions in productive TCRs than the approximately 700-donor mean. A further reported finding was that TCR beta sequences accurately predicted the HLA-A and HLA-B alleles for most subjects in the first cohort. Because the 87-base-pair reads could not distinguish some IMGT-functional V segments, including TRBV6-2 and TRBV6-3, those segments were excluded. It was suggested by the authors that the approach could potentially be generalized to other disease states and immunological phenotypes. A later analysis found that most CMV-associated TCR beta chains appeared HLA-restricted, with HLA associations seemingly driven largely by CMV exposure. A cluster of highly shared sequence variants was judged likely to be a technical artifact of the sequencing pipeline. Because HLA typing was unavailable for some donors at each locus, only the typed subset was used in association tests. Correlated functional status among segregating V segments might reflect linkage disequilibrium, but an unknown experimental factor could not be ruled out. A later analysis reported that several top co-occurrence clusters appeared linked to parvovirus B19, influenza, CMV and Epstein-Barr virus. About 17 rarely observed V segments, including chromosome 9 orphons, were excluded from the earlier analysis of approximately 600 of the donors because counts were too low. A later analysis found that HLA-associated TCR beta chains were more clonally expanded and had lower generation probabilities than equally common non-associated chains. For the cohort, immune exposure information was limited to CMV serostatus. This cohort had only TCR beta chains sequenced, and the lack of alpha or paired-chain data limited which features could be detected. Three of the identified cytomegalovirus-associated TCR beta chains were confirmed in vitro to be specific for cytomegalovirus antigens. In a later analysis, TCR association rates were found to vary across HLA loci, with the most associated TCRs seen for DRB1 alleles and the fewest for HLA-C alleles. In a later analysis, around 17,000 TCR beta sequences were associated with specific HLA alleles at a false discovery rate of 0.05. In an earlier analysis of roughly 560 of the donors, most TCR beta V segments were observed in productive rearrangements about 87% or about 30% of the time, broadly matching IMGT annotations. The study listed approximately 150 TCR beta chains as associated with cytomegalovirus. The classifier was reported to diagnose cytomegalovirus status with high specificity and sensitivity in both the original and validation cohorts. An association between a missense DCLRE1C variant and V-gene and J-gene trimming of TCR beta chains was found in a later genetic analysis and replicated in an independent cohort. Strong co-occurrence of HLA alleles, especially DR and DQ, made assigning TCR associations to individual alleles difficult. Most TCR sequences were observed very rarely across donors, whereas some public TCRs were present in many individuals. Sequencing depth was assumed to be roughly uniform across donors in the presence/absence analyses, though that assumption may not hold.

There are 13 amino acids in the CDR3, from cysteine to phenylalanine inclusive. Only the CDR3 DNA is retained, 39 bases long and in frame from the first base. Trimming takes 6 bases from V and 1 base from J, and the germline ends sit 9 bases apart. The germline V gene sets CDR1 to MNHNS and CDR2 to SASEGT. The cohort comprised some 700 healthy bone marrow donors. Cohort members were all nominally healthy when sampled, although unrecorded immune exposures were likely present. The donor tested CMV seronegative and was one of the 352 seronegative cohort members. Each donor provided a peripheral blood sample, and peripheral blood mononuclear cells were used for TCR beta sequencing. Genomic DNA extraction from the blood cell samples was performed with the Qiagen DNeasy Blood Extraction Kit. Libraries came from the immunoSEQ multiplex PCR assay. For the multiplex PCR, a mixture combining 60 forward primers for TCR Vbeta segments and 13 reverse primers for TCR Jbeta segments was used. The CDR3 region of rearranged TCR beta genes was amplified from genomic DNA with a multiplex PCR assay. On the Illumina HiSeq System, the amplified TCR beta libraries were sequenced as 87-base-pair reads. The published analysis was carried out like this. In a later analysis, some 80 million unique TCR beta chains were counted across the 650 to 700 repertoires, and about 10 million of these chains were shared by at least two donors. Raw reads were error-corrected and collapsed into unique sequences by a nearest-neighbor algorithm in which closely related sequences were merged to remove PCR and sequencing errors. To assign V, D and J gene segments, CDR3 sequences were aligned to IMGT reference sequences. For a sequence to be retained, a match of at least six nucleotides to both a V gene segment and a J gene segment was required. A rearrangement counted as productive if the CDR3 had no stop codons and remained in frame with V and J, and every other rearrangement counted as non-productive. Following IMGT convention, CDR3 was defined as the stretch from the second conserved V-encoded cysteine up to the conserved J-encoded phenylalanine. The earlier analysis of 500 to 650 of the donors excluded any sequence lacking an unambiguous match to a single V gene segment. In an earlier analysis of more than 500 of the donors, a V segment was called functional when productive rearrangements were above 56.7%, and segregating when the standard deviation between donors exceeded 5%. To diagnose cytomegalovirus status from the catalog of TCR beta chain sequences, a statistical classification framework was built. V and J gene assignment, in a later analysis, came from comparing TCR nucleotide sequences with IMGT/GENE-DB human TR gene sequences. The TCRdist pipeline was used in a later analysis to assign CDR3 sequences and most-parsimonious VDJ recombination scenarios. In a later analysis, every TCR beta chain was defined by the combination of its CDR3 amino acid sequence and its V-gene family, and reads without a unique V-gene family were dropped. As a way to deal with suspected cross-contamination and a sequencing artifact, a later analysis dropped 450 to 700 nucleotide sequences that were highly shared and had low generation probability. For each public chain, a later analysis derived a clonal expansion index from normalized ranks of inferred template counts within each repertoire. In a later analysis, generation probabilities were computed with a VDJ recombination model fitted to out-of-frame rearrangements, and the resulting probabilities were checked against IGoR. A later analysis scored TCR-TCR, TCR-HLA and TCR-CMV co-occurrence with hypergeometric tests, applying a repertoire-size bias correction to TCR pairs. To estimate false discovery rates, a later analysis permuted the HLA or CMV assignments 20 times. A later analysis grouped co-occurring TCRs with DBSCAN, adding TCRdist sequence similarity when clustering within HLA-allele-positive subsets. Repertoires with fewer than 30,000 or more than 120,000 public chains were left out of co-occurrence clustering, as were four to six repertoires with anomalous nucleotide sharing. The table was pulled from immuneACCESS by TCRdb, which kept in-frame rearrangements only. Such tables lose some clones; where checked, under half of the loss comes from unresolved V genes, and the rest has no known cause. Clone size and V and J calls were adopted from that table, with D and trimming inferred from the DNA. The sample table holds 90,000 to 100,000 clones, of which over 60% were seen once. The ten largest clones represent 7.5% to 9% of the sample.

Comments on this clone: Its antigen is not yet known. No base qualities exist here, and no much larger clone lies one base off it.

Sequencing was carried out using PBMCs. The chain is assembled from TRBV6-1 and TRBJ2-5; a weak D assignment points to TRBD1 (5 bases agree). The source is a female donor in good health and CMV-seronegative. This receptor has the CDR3 CASSMGLQETQYF. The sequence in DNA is TGTGCCAGCAGCATGGGGCTCCAAGAGACCCAGTACTTC.